Listed below are T cell receptor beta chains from one sample, sequenced in a study of a mutant IDH1 vaccine in newly diagnosed glioma. Sequenced by immunoSEQ multiplex PCR; TCRdb stores in-frame clones only, minus some. Of tens of thousands of clones in the sample, approximately 86% were seen once. The sample was PBMCs, taken from a glioma patient treated with radiotherapy, temozolomide or both. These receptors were taken from a young man with glioma. Each CDR3 is given with its conserved first and last residue. A D gene is named only where the DNA matches it firmly.

D gene,J gene,V gene,CDR3 protein
TRBD1,TRBJ2-3,TRBV7-2,CASSSDRVNTQYF
.,TRBJ2-3,TRBV5-4,CASSLNPSDTQYF
TRBD2,TRBJ2-1,TRBV6-4,CASSPWAGGPNNEQFF
TRBD1,TRBJ2-7,TRBV25-1,CASSELDLLGTVYEQYF
.,TRBJ2-1,TRBV27,CASSLSSQDYNEQFF
.,TRBJ2-7,TRBV27,CASSVGAVSYEQYF
TRBD1,TRBJ2-7,TRBV10-3,CAISGRGYSTYEQYF
.,TRBJ1-2,TRBV5-5,CASSLVAGSYGYTF
.,TRBJ1-6,TRBV6-1,CASTRQLTNSPLHF
TRBD1,TRBJ1-4,TRBV30,CAWRARQGVSEKLFF
TRBD1,TRBJ2-7,TRBV6-5,CASSYPGQATYEQYF
.,TRBJ2-1,TRBV4-2,CASSQAMGGYNEQFF
TRBD1,TRBJ2-7,TRBV23-1,CASLPGQGALEQYF
.,TRBJ1-2,TRBV9,CASSSVSGYTF
.,TRBJ2-7,TRBV4-2,CASSQVVTGVYEQYF
TRBD1,TRBJ1-2,TRBV27,CASRLGQGNGYTF
.,TRBJ2-7,TRBV6-1,CASSYRVEQYF
TRBD1,TRBJ1-2,TRBV6-5,CASSIQGLGGYTF
.,TRBJ1-2,TRBV7-2,CASSKQVNYGYTF
.,TRBJ2-7,TRBV6-1,CASRLAGMGQYF
TRBD1,TRBJ2-4,TRBV5-4,CASSQGGASAKNIQYF
.,TRBJ1-4,TRBV5-1,CASSLMGQGSEKLFF
TRBD2,TRBJ2-5,TRBV9,CASSSLGLAGRETQYF
.,TRBJ1-2,TRBV18,CASSRIGENDGYTF
.,TRBJ2-7,TRBV10-3,CAITPRGIRESREQYF
TRBD1,TRBJ1-5,TRBV18,CASSSTGRGQPQHF
.,TRBJ1-5,TRBV7-8,CASSLYRTEYSNQPQHF
.,TRBJ1-1,TRBV30,CAWSVGGAGQIEAFF
.,TRBJ2-5,TRBV19,CASSMGDLWGETQYF
.,TRBJ1-2,TRBV4-1,CASSQWESFNYGYTF
.,TRBJ1-2,TRBV27,CASSFGDNYGYTF
.,TRBJ2-7,TRBV5-5,CASSLLGYTSYEQYF
.,TRBJ1-2,TRBV6-5,CATRQTNYGYTF
.,TRBJ1-6,TRBV19,CASSASPNSPLHF
.,TRBJ2-3,TRBV11-2,CASSLLLQGITDTQYF
TRBD2,TRBJ2-7,TRBV19,CATSGGVSYEQYF
TRBD1,TRBJ1-3,TRBV27,CASSDTPPVGQASSGNTIYF
.,TRBJ2-2,TRBV4-1,CASSQEPGNLGGELFF
TRBD1,TRBJ1-5,TRBV7-2,CASSLQGANQPQHF
TRBD1,TRBJ1-2,TRBV27,CASSLKPGQGRGYTF
TRBD1,TRBJ1-5,TRBV2,CASSRTGVQPQHF
TRBD1,TRBJ1-2,TRBV2,CASRRTPGGYGYTF
TRBD1,TRBJ1-2,TRBV5-1,CASSYRQGAVVGYTF
.,TRBJ1-2,TRBV6-5,CASSGTGTWGYGYTF
.,TRBJ1-6,TRBV7-2,CASSAAGVSPLHF
TRBD1,TRBJ2-2,TRBV7-2,CASSLGPGGLTGELFF
.,TRBJ1-3,TRBV5-6,CASSWGDITGNTIYF
TRBD1,TRBJ1-1,TRBV6-1,CASSVRTGGSEAFF
.,TRBJ1-6,TRBV29-1,CSASIDNSPLHF
.,TRBJ2-1,TRBV7-9,CASSLVAGMAYNEQFF
.,TRBJ2-5,TRBV10-3,CAISEFQETQYF
TRBD1,TRBJ1-2,TRBV15,CATSTFFTGDRGYTF
TRBD1,TRBJ1-2,TRBV6-1,CASLGTVRSTF
TRBD1,TRBJ2-1,TRBV19,CASSISDRLSNEQFF
.,TRBJ1-1,TRBV23-1,CASSSYTENTEAFF